This T cell receptor (beta chain) was recorded in a study of molecular identifiers for immune sequencing clone quantification (dated by TCRdb to between 2017 and 2018). Context from the whole study: For a replicate experiment, RNA from approximately 20,000 or 98,000 naive CD8 T cells was divided into five aliquots, and four of the five aliquots were sequenced. CD8 T cells were used in a methods study to benchmark molecular-identifier clustering-based TCR repertoire sequencing (MIDCIRS) and TCR RNA copy counting. Results the study describes overall, beyond this receptor: Identical TCR molecules sharing a barcode could cause highly expanded clone sizes to be underestimated. Spiked-in Jurkat TCR RNA equivalent to a single cell was reported to be detectable even among approximately 1.1 million naive CD8 T cells. When barcode sub-clustering was left out, chimeric consensus sequences inflated TCR diversity, with chimeras reaching as high as 47%. About three recovered TCR RNA copies per cell were obtained by modeling, versus about 10 by digital PCR, implying a capture efficiency of 30% to 35%. In CMV-specific effector cells, over 99% of molecules were held by clones above 20 RNA copies, whereas under 1% of molecules were held by such clones in naive cells.

Clipping removes 5 bases from V and 0 bases from J, with 2 as the unmatched junction base count. CDR1 is given as PRHDT and CDR2 as FYEKMQ, both from the germline V gene (reference sequence). Inclusive of the bounding cysteine and phenylalanine, the CDR3 is 14 residues long. Kept here is only the CDR3 DNA, which spans 42 bases and is read in frame from base 1. Naive CD8 T cells were FACS-sorted as CD8+CD4-CCR7+CD45RA+ on a BD FACSAria II into RLT Plus buffer. For a sensitivity comparison, a portion of naive CD8 T cell RNA was divided equally between MIDCIRS and a Smart-seq2-style 5'RACE protocol. Enrichment of CD8 T cells was performed with RosetteSep CD8+ T Cell Enrichment Cocktail and Ficoll-Paque, after which ACK red cell lysis was carried out. This clonotype was counted a few times. Its target antigen remains unknown. Base qualities are not provided; no much larger clone lies one nucleotide away.

Libraries were prepared through PCR. TCRdb names Illumina MiSeq as the instrument used. The Qiagen AllPrep DNA/RNA kit was used to purify total RNA. Before analysis, reads from multiple sequencing runs of one library were combined. The original methods were these. Only reads with exact TCR constant sequence were kept, trimmed to 150 nt, and grouped by their 12-nt molecular barcodes. Reads inside each barcode group were sub-clustered using a 15% Levenshtein threshold, and a quality-weighted consensus sequence was constructed for each RNA molecule. Non-functional sequences were filtered out, along with any lower-count sequence sitting one edit away from another sequence. On the basis of fitting two negative binomial distributions, barcode sub-clusters with fewer than 20% of the maximum read count were discarded. The raw public data were reprocessed by TCRdb itself: fastp quality trimming at Q25, MiXCR clonotype calling, in-frame beta chains only. Records with the same CDR3 protein are collapsed into one entry carrying the most frequent genes and DNA. TCRdb's processing, not the authors' own work, is the source of the V and J calls. The sample has approximately 36,000 distinct CDR3 sequences on record, around 20% of them singletons. Approximately 7.1% of the sample belongs to the ten largest clones.

Sequenced material: naive CD8+ T cells from blood, with Jurkat cell RNA spiked in. The cell subset or site label for this specimen denotes: FACS-sorted CD8+CD4-CCR7+CD45RA+ naive T cells. The chain is encoded by TRBV13 joined to TRBJ2-5; a stretch of 8 junction bases matches TRBD2. This TCR was recovered from a human donor in good health. Some libraries in this study had Jurkat cell RNA spiked in. The CDR3 sequence is CASSQLADQETQYF. The nucleotide sequence is given as TGTGCCAGCAGCCAACTAGCGGACCAAGAGACCCAGTACTTC.